This record looks at one T cell receptor beta chain sequence and its context. This specimen belongs to a study of neoadjuvant anti-PD-1 for oral cavity cancer. The V gene's germline CDR1 is GTSNPN and CDR2 SVGIG (reference sequence). The length of the CDR3 is 13 residues. V dropped 5 bases and J dropped 5 bases, with 15 bases sitting between them. Time point described: after neoadjuvant nivolumab, at surgical resection. Cohort: HPV-negative, locally advanced oral cavity squamous cell carcinoma patients. Profiled with immunoSEQ multiplex PCR; TCRdb holds only in-frame clones, not every one. The table shows tens of thousands of clones, with 85% to 90% occurring only once.

This rearrangement joins TRBV30 to TRBJ2-5; D is ambiguous. The clonotype comes from a person between 35 and 79 years old with oral cavity squamous cell carcinoma. This material consisted of PBMCs, taken after nivolumab (anti-PD-1) treatment. In DNA, the CDR3 is TGTGCCTGGTTAGGGCGTCCTGGGGAGACCCAGTACTTC. This codes for CAWLGRPGETQYF. Variable domain in full (rest from reference TRBV30 and TRBJ2-5): SQTIHQWPATLVQPVGSPLSLECTVEGTSNPNLYWYRQAAGRGLQLLFYSVGIGQISSEVPQNLSASRPQDRQFILSSKKLLLSDSGFYLCAWLGRPGETQYFGPGTRLLVL.